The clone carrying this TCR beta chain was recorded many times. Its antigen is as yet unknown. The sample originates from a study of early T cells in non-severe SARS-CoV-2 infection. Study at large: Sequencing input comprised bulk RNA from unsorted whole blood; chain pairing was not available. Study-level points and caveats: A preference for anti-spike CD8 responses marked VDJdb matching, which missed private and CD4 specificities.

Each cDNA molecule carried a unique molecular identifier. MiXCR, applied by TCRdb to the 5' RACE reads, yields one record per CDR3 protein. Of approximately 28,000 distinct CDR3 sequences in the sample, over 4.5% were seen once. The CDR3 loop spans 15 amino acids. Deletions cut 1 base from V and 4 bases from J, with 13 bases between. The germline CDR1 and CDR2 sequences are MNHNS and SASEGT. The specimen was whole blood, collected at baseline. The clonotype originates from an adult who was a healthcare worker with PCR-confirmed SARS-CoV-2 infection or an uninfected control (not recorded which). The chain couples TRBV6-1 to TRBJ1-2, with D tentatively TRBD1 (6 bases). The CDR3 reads CASSEVFRTVYGYTF. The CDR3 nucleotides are TGTGCCAGCAGTGAAGTTTTCCGGACAGTCTATGGCTACACCTTC.